This T cell receptor (beta chain) derives from a study of T-cell reconstitution after alpha-beta-depleted transplantation in children. Whole-study findings and limits: From surviving recipient T cells and thymic progenitors came the high day-60 TCRbeta diversity observed in some patients. One year after transplant, T-cell counts and diversity came mostly from newly produced T cells. Several hundred graft clones that had expanded were reportedly the source of alpha-beta T cells about two months after transplant.

Many counts were recorded for this clonotype. Its antigen is unidentified. Unique molecular identifiers were incorporated when the TCRbeta library was constructed. TCRdb re-analysed the PCR reads in MiXCR, keeping a single row per CDR3 protein. In the table there are around 490,000 distinct CDR3 sequences, approximately 10% of which are singletons. V gave up 4 bases and J gave up 3 bases, with 18 bases separating them. Germline lookup yields CDR1 LGHNA and CDR2 YSLEER. This CDR3 contains 16 residues. This TCR derives from a female patient aged 2-9 years who had a stem cell transplant for aplastic anemia, so the T cells may come from the graft donor. This chain uses TRBV4-3 with TRBJ1-1; weak D call: TRBD1 (5 bases). The sequenced sample was PBMCs, mostly from graft donor cells, obtained 180 days after TCRalphabeta/CD19-depleted stem cell transplant. The CDR3 sequence is CASSPEREGEDTEAFF. CDR3 nucleotide sequence: TGCGCCAGCAGCCCGGAAAGGGAAGGGGAGGACACTGAAGCTTTCTTT.